These 17 T cell receptor beta chains came from one sample sequenced in a study of blood T cells in healthy people across ages (dated by TCRdb to about 2015). Libraries were constructed by 5' RACE. Sequenced on an Illumina HiSeq 2500. A second PCR of about 7 to 12 cycles was run with a J-beta primer mix and a sample-barcoded 5' primer. Using fastp at Q25 and MiXCR, TCRdb reprocessed the public reads and kept productive beta chains. Here each entry gathers all rows of one CDR3 protein and keeps the most common genes and DNA. The sample table contains under 1 million distinct CDR3 sequences; only one count was recorded for 44% of them. The top ten hold around 21% of the sample. Sample: blood. These receptors all stem from a man between 60 and 70 years old in good health.

This clonotype was seen a few times. This may be a read error, as it is one base from a much larger clone. This chain uses TRBV5-1 with TRBJ2-1; D is ambiguous. The J call is doubtful: the DNA matches TRBJ2-7 better. Germline CDR1 reads SGHRS; CDR2 reads YFSETQ. CDR3 length: 15 residues. Here the CDR3 DNA reads TGCGCCAGCAGCTTGGTCCAGGACGGGTACAATGAGCAGTACTTC. Encoded protein: CASSLVQDGYNEQYF.

V is TRBV20-1 and J is TRBJ2-1, with 11 bases lining up with TRBD2. Germline CDR1 DFQATT, CDR2 SNEGSKA (reference sequence). This CDR3 has 13 amino acids. Germline trimming cut 5 bases from V and 7 bases from J; bases unmatched to any gene: 4. The CDR3 sequence is CSAAPSGGNEQFF. The CDR3 DNA reads TGCAGTGCTGCTCCTAGCGGGGGGAATGAGCAGTTCTTC.

This clonotype was counted between two and nine times. The V call is TRBV9, the J call TRBJ2-5; D gene ambiguous. The CDR3 is made up of 14 amino acids. The germline CDR1 and CDR2 sequences are SGDLS and YYNGEE. V lost 1 base to trimming and J lost 0 bases, with 7 bases between them. The CDR3 spells CASSVSANQETQYF. CDR3 nucleotides: TGTGCCAGCAGCGTAAGCGCGAACCAAGAGACCCAGTACTTC.

The chain combines TRBV28 with TRBJ2-5; D might be TRBD1 or TRBD2, each matching 5 bases. This CDR3 is 15 amino acids long. Germline V gene sequence: CDR1 MDHEN, CDR2 SYDVKM. Trimming pared 6 bases from V and 2 bases from J, leaving 16 bases between. The CDR3 DNA sequence: TGTGCCAGCAGGCCTCGGGGCAGAGTTCAAGAGACCCAGTACTTC. It codes for CASRPRGRVQETQYF.

This clonotype was picked up a small number of times. Germline and junction disagree at one end, which may indicate a read error. This chain links TRBV7-2 with TRBJ2-5; perhaps TRBD2 as D (6 bases). The CDR3 loop spans 14 amino acids. The germline V gene encodes CDR1 SGHTA and CDR2 FQGNSA. The CDR3 DNA is TGTGCCAGCAGCGTCCGGGACTGGGGGGAGACCCAGTACTTT. Translation: CASSVRDWGETQYF.

The chain couples TRBV20-1 to TRBJ2-5; TRBD2 aligns across 11 bases. There are 17 residues in the CDR3. CDR1 DFQATT and CDR2 SNEGSKA come from the germline V gene (reference sequence). The trim removed 0 bases at V and 4 bases at J, leaving 10 bases unmatched. CDR3 region: CSARDPSSGGSGETQYF. The CDR3 nucleotides are TGCAGTGCTAGAGATCCGTCTAGCGGGGGGAGTGGAGAGACCCAGTACTTC.

This clonotype turned up a few times. The V gene is TRBV6-5, the J gene TRBJ2-7, with TRBD1 matching 7 bases. The CDR3 contains 12 residues. Germline trimming cut 6 bases from V and 6 bases from J; bases unmatched to any gene: 5. From germline, CDR1 is MNHEY and CDR2 SVGAGI. Here the CDR3 DNA reads TGTGCCAGCAGCCAGACAGGGAGCGAGCAGTACTTC. Translating gives CASSQTGSEQYF.

The chain employs TRBV30 and TRBJ1-2; D uncertain. This CDR3 is built from 12 residues. In germline, CDR1 is GTSNPN, CDR2 SVGIG (reference sequence). Trimming took off 1 base at V and 5 bases at J, with 8 bases between the two ends. The CDR3 loop reads CAWSGVYYGYTF. The CDR3 DNA reads as TGTGCCTGGAGTGGGGTATATTATGGCTACACCTTC.

This clonotype was counted a few times. The rearrangement links TRBV12-3 or TRBV12-4 to TRBJ1-2; perhaps TRBD1 as D (5 bases). The V gene lost 2 bases and the J gene lost 3 bases, with 10 bases spanning the gap. This CDR3 has 14 residues. Here the CDR3 reads CASSLRLGDYGYTF. The CDR3 DNA reads as TGTGCCAGCAGTTTACGTCTGGGGGACTATGGCTACACCTTC.

The rearrangement joins TRBV28 to TRBJ2-7; 7 bases agree with TRBD1. Germline CDR1 and CDR2: MDHEN and SYDVKM. The CDR3 has 15 amino acids. The junction had 9 bases not matched to a gene; V was cut back by 6 bases and J by 1 base. The CDR3 region is CASRSTGTASYEQYF. CDR3 DNA sequence: TGTGCCAGCAGATCCACCGGGACAGCTTCCTACGAGCAGTACTTC.

The gene calls are TRBV5-5 and TRBJ2-5; D gene ambiguous. Trimming removed 2 bases at V and 5 bases at J, with 7 bases between. The CDR3 loop spans 12 amino acids. The germline V gene encodes CDR1 SGHKS and CDR2 YYEKEE (reference sequence). The CDR3: CASSFQAETQYF. DNA of the CDR3: TGTGCCAGCAGCTTCCAGGCGGAGACCCAGTACTTC.

The genes are TRBV7-2 and TRBJ1-2, with 9 bases fitting TRBD1. Per the germline V gene, CDR1 is SGHTA and CDR2 is FQGNSA. This CDR3 contains 15 residues. The J segment lost 6 bases and the V segment lost 1 base, leaving 6 bases of the junction unmatched. The DNA for the CDR3 is TGTGCCAGCAGCTTAGGAAATGGACAGGGGAATGGCTACACCTTC. Its translation is CASSLGNGQGNGYTF.

This clonotype was seen only a few times. The gene calls are TRBV28 and TRBJ2-5; 8 nucleotides line up with TRBD1. Trimming at V came to 5 bases and at J to 6 bases, leaving 11 bases not matched to a gene. This CDR3 has 15 amino acids. CDR1 and CDR2 from the germline V gene are MDHEN and SYDVKM. The CDR3: CASSEGGQGDQTQYF. CDR3 coding DNA: TGTGCCAGCAGTGAAGGAGGACAGGGTGACCAGACCCAGTACTTC.

The chain has TRBV13 and TRBJ1-1; D perhaps matches TRBD1 (5 bases). The CDR3 spans 15 residues. The germline V and J ends were trimmed by 7 bases and 4 bases, with 19 bases remaining between them. The germline V gene has CDR1 PRHDT and CDR2 FYEKMQ (reference sequence). The CDR3 protein is CASIPTMLGGTEAFF. Here the CDR3 DNA reads TGTGCCAGCATCCCGACGATGCTGGGGGGCACTGAAGCTTTCTTT.

This clonotype has only a few counts. V is TRBV6-1 and J is TRBJ2-5, with a possible D match to TRBD1 (5 bases). The germline V gene has CDR1 MNHNS and CDR2 SASEGT. The V and J ends lost 1 base and 4 bases respectively, with 13 bases between them. This CDR3 is 15 amino acids long. This chain's CDR3 is CASSEGRAERETQYF. DNA of the CDR3: TGTGCCAGCAGTGAAGGCAGGGCGGAGCGAGAGACCCAGTACTTC.

The J gene is TRBJ2-1, the V gene TRBV28; possibly TRBD2 for D (5 bases). CDR1 is MDHEN, CDR2 SYDVKM, per germline. The V end was cut by 8 bases, the J end by 10 bases, with 12 bases between. The CDR3 runs 11 residues. The DNA of the CDR3 is TGTGCCAGCCGAGGGTCCTACGAGCAGTTCTTC. Translating gives CASRGSYEQFF.

The J gene is TRBJ2-1, the V gene TRBV5-1; D is unresolved. The CDR3 consists of 14 residues. CDR1 is SGHRS, CDR2 YFSETQ, per germline. The V end was cut by 4 bases, the J end by 4 bases, with 12 bases between. The chain's CDR3 is CASSGVTGYNEQFF. In DNA form, the CDR3 reads TGCGCCAGCAGCGGGGTGACTGGGTACAATGAGCAGTTCTTC. The variable domain in full, completed from reference TRBV5-1 and TRBJ2-1, reads KAGVTQTPRYLIKTRGQQVTLSCSPISGHRSVSWYQQTPGQGLQFLFEYFSETQRNKGNFPGRFSGRQFSNSRSEMNVSTLELGDSALYLCASSGVTGYNEQFFGPGTRLTVL.